This T cell receptor (beta chain) was retrieved from a study of T cell repertoires in cytomegalovirus infection. Across the whole study: Newly reported HLA-C-restricted and thoroughly characterized HLA-B-restricted CMV epitopes were employed. Shared public TCR beta signatures pointed to both CMV infection and a matching HLA type.

TCRdb fed the reads into MiXCR, producing one record per CDR3 protein. There are about 89,000 distinct CDR3 sequences in the sample; 25% to 30% occur only once, and approximately 71% lies in the top ten. With respect to this clonotype: Its antigen is not known.

Study results and limitations: Cumulated frequencies of public TCR beta families served to identify carriers of CMV plus the relevant HLA. Ex vivo responses were dominated by HLA-C-restricted CMV-specific TCR beta clonotypes.

This TCR derives from a human donor in good health (CMV status not recorded). Some clones in this sample may be carry-over from other donors' samples. Here the sequenced sample was CD8+ T cells from cultured PBMCs, taken from culture after CMV antigen stimulation.

The CDR3 sequence: CASRPLLGTDYGYTF. In DNA form, the CDR3 reads TGTGCCAGCAGGCCTCTATTGGGGACGGACTATGGCTACACCTTC. The genes are TRBV6-5 and TRBJ1-2, with D perhaps TRBD1 (5 bases). The CDR3 runs 15 residues. CDR1 MNHEY and CDR2 SVGAGI come from the germline V gene. V was cut by 6 bases and J by 3 bases, with 17 bases left in between.